This TCR beta chain was found in a study of T cells in localized non-small cell lung cancer. The CDR3 sequence is 16 residues long. Germline-derived CDR1 and CDR2 are MGHRA and YSYEKL. Trimming took 3 bases from V and 8 from J; bases not matched to a gene: 14. Study results and limitations: Sequence data derive from only one tumor region, so heterogeneity remains possible. Appearing in adjacent lung were a median roughly 60 of the top 100 tumor clones. Highest T cell clonality was seen in uninvolved adjacent lung, surpassing that measured in tumor. In the blood, greater T cell density corresponded to longer overall survival.

Sequencing was performed with immunoSEQ multiplex PCR; in TCRdb, only in-frame clones are kept and a portion is missing. The top ten hold about 8% of the sample, which has over 1,100 clones, approximately 24% seen once. In regard to this clone: Its antigen is unidentified.

The sequences come from lung tumor tissue, collected before any cancer treatment. This chain joins TRBV4-1 and TRBJ1-2; 8 nucleotides agree with TRBD1. This clonotype was sampled from a man aged 40 to 70 with stage II lung adenocarcinoma. The CDR3 DNA sequence: TGCGCCAGCAGCCACGAACCTAGACAGGGGATTCGCGGCTACACCTTC. Protein product: CASSHEPRQGIRGYTF.